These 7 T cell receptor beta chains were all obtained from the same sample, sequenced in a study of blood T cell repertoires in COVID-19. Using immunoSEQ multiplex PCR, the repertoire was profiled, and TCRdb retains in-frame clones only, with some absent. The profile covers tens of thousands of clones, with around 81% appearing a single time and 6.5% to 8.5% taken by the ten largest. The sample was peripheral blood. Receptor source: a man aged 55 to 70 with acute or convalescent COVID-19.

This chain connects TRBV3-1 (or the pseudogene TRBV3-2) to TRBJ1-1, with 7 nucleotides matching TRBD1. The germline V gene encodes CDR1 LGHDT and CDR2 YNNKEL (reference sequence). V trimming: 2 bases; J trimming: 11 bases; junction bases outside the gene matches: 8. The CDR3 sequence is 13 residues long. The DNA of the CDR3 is TGTGCCAGCAGCCAACTAACTAACAGGGGTGCTTTCTTT. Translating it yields CASSQLTNRGAFF.

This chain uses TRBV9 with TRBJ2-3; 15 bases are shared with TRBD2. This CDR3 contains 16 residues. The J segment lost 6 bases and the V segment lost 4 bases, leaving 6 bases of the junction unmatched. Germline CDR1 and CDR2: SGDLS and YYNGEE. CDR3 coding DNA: TGTGCCAGCAGCTCCGGACTAGCGGGGGGGCGGGATACGCAGTATTTT. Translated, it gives CASSSGLAGGRDTQYF.

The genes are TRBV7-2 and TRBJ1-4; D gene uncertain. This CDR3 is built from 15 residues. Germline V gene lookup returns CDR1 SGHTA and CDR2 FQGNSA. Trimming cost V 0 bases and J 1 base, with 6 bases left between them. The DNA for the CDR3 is TGTGCCAGCAGCTTAGCCCCCAGAACTAATGAAAAACTGTTTTTT. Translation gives CASSLAPRTNEKLFF.

This chain's CDR3 is CASSAVQGRATEAFF. The CDR3 region has the DNA TGTGCCAGCAGCGCCGTACAGGGTCGAGCCACTGAAGCTTTCTTT. This chain uses TRBV5-6 with TRBJ1-1, with D perhaps matching TRBD1 (6 bases). Germline CDR1 SGHDT, CDR2 YYEEEE. V lost 4 bases to trimming and J lost 4 bases, with 17 bases between them. The CDR3 is 15 residues long.

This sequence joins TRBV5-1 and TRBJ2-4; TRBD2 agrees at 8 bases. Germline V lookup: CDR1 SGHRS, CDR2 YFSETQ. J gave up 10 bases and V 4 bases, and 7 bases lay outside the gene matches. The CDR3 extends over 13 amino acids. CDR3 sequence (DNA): TGCGCCAGCAGCCAACAGGCGGGGGGAATTCAGTACTTC. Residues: CASSQQAGGIQYF. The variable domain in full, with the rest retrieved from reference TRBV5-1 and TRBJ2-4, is KAGVTQTPRYLIKTRGQQVTLSCSPISGHRSVSWYQQTPGQGLQFLFEYFSETQRNKGNFPGRFSGRQFSNSRSEMNVSTLELGDSALYLCASSQQAGGIQYFGAGTRLSVL.

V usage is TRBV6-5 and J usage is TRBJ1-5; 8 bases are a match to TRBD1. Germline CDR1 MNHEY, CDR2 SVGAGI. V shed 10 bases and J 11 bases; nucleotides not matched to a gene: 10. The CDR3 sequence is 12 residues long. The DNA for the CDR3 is TGTGCCAAGGACAGGGAACTTAGTTCCCAGCATTTT. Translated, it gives CAKDRELSSQHF.

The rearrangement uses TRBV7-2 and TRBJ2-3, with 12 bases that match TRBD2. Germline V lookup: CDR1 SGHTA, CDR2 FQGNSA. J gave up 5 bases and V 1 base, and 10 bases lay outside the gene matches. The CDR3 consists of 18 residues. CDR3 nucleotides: TGTGCCAGCAGCTTAGGGCTAGCGGGGGGGCCGTGGGAAGATACGCAGTATTTT. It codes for CASSLGLAGGPWEDTQYF.